These 10 T cell receptor beta chains were all obtained from the same sample, sequenced in a study of vaccination effects on CD4 cells after COVID-19 (dated 2022 in TCRdb). Libraries were built with the immunoSEQ multiplex PCR assay. In TCRdb, the immuneACCESS table is reduced to in-frame sequences with V and J assigned. These tables do not hold every clone; where another copy was compared, an unresolved V gene accounts for under half, and the others remain unexplained. Recorded for this sample are about 74,000 clones; approximately 71% of them occurred a single time. The top ten clonotypes cover roughly 2% of the sample. No antigen is known for these receptors. After less than 13 days of culture, CD4+ T cells were isolated with the EasySep CD4+ T cell isolation kit. Sequencing was performed on CD4+ T cells from PBMCs cultured without peptide, taken before COVID-19 vaccination. These receptors all come from a human donor who received a COVID-19 vaccine.

The chain has TRBV9 and TRBJ2-3, with unresolved D. V lost 2 bases and J 5 bases, leaving 9 bases between the germline ends. Germline CDR1 reads SGDLS; CDR2 reads YYNGEE. The CDR3 extends over 13 amino acids. CDR3 region: CASSVQSRDTQYF. DNA of the CDR3: TGTGCCAGCAGCGTGCAATCAAGAGATACGCAGTATTTT.

The chain joins TRBV18 to TRBJ2-1; D uncertain. V lost 2 bases and J 4 bases, leaving 9 bases between the germline ends. Germline-derived CDR1 and CDR2 are KGHSH and LQKENI. The CDR3 length is 14 residues. The CDR3 DNA sequence: TGTGCCAGCTCACCAAATCAGGTTTACAATGAGCAGTTCTTC. It is translated as CASSPNQVYNEQFF.

This chain joins TRBV30 and TRBJ2-2; D tentatively reads TRBD1 or TRBD2 (5 bases each). The CDR3 is 12 residues long. The germline CDR1 and CDR2 sequences are GTSNPN and SVGIG (reference sequence). The V end lost 4 bases, the J end lost 4 bases, and 7 bases lay between the germline ends. CDR3 region: CAWTGSTGELFF. The CDR3 nucleotides are TGTGCCTGGACAGGGAGCACCGGGGAGCTGTTTTTT.

This chain joins TRBV5-1 and TRBJ1-1; TRBD1 aligns across 8 bases. CDR1 and CDR2 (germline): SGHRS, YFSETQ. The CDR3 runs 14 residues. The junction had 2 bases not matched to a gene; V was cut back by 3 bases and J by 1 base. CDR3 DNA: TGCGCCAGCAGCTCAGGGGGCGCGAACACTGAAGCTTTCTTT. The encoded protein is CASSSGGANTEAFF.

The chain links TRBV12-3 or TRBV12-4 to TRBJ2-5, with 9 bases aligning to TRBD2. The CDR3 has 13 residues. The trim removed 3 bases at V and 5 bases at J, leaving 1 base unmatched. In DNA, the CDR3 is TGTGCCAGCAGTTTGACTAGCGGCGAGACCCAGTACTTC. This codes for CASSLTSGETQYF.

The V and J genes are TRBV14 and TRBJ1-4; tentative D call: TRBD1 (5 bases). Germline lookup yields CDR1 SGHDN and CDR2 FVKESK. This CDR3 is built from 15 residues. The V and J ends lost 5 bases and 5 bases respectively, with 15 bases between them. The CDR3 region is CASSKGTGLNEKLFF. As DNA, the CDR3 is TGTGCCAGCAGCAAAGGGACGGGACTAAATGAAAAACTGTTTTTT.

This chain connects TRBV7-8 to TRBJ2-1; 13 nucleotides match TRBD2. Losses at the gene ends were 5 bases for V and 8 bases for J; bases not matched to a gene: 6. This CDR3 comprises 15 residues. Germline lookup yields CDR1 SGHVS and CDR2 FQNEAQ. This CDR3 is CASSETSGGFYEQFF. The CDR3 coding sequence is TGTGCCAGCAGCGAGACTAGCGGGGGGTTTTATGAGCAGTTCTTC.

This sequence joins TRBV12-5 and TRBJ1-3; no reliable D call. This CDR3 comprises 13 residues. CDR1 LGHNT and CDR2 FRNRAP come from the germline V gene. V lost 2 bases to trimming and J lost 3 bases, with 5 bases between them. The CDR3 spells CASGLLFGNTIYF. CDR3 nucleotide sequence: TGTGCTAGTGGTTTGTTGTTTGGAAACACCATATATTTT.

V and J are TRBV28 and TRBJ1-2; 8 nucleotides agree with TRBD1. This CDR3 spans 14 amino acids. Germline values: CDR1 MDHEN, CDR2 SYDVKM. The ends lost 3 bases at V and 4 bases at J; junction bases unmatched: 4. In DNA form, the CDR3 reads TGTGCCAGCAGTTTCGGGGGACAGGTCTATGGCTACACCTTC. It yields the protein CASSFGGQVYGYTF.

This chain connects TRBV2 to TRBJ1-1; D unclear. CDR3 size: 13 residues. In germline, CDR1 is SNHLY, CDR2 FYNNEI. Trimming removed 4 bases at V and 1 base at J, with 7 bases between. The DNA of the CDR3 is TGTGCCAGCAGTGTAACCGCGAACACTGAAGCTTTCTTT. Encoded protein: CASSVTANTEAFF.